This T cell receptor (beta chain) was profiled in a study of blood T cells in healthy people across ages (dated by TCRdb to about 2015). Regarding the research as a whole: In model experiments, roughly one uniquely barcoded TCR beta cDNA molecule per two T cells was captured by template switching. The study measured age-related changes in TCR beta repertoire diversity using deep sequencing normalized with unique cDNA molecular identifiers. The donors were split into four age groups: young (average 16 years), middle-aged (nearly 40), aged (more than 55) and long-lived (approximately 80). Two additional independent replicas of 1 million unique cDNA reads from the same blood draw were analyzed for two donors (one aged 18 to 30 and one aged 80 or older). Broad study findings and their caveats: The percentage of naive T cells measured by flow cytometry correlated strongly with observed TCR beta diversity. Compared with the aged group, the long-lived group had more naive CD4+ T cells, fewer expanded clones and increased TCR diversity, suggesting age selection. The CMV infection status of donors was not known, potentially confounding age-related changes in expanded clonotypes. Observed TCR beta diversity per million T cells fell roughly linearly with age, and a significant reduction was already apparent by age approximately 40. Because profiling used bulk unsorted PBMCs, naive and antigen-experienced compartments could not be compared conclusively. Total diversity estimates from one million sequenced T cells were considered lower bounds and underestimates.

To note about this clonotype: No cognate antigen has been identified for it. Base qualities are not recorded, but no much larger clone differs from it by a single base.

The germline V gene (reference sequence) sets CDR1 to DFQATT and CDR2 to SNEGSKA. The CDR3 numbers 14 residues from cysteine through phenylalanine. Only the CDR3 region is kept as DNA, spanning 42 bases read in frame from base 1. V and J are truncated by 2 bases and 4 bases respectively, leaving an intervening sequence of 15 bases. The library came from 5' RACE. This sample was sequenced with an Illumina HiSeq 2500. The second PCR ran for about 7 to 11 cycles and used a J-beta primer mix along with a sample-barcoded 5' primer. A template-switch 5' adaptor carrying 12 random nucleotides introduced a unique molecular identifier onto each TCR beta cDNA molecule. Each sample yielded at least 2.5 million CDR3-containing paired-end reads. All of the RNA was converted into first-strand cDNA using the Mint cDNA synthesis kit, with a TRBC-specific oligonucleotide serving as the primer. All cDNA was treated with uracil-DNA glycosylase and then went through a first 18-cycle PCR with the universal primers M1SS and BC2_uni_R. The original methods were these. For normalization, 1 million high-quality reads, each with a distinct molecular identifier, were randomly selected from each sample. Instead of being binned into consensus sequences, reads with shared molecular identifiers were discarded. MiTCR, with a Q25 quality threshold and the strictest error-elimination algorithm, was used for CDR3 identification, clonotype clustering and error correction. Lower-bound total TCR beta diversity was estimated with a nonparametric unseen species model using Euler transformation. TCRdb reran the public reads through fastp at Q25 and MiXCR, keeping productive beta chains. Rows are unified per CDR3 protein, each entry keeping the most common DNA and genes. TCRdb assigned the V and J calls; the authors' analysis was not used. The sample includes more than 600,000 distinct CDR3 sequences, with around 25% observed a single time. The ten largest clones capture just under 9.5% of the sample.

Systemically healthy Caucasian individuals from Russia, approximately 39 in total and aged about 6 to 90 years, were included as donors. Each donor gave 9 to 10 milliliters of peripheral blood, collected into EDTA-treated Vacutainer tubes. PBMCs were isolated by Ficoll-Paque density-gradient centrifugation, with at least 6.5 million obtained per sample. Total RNA was extracted from PBMCs with Trizol reagent, with at least 6 micrograms obtained per sample. Naive CD45RAhigh/CD27high T cell percentages were measured by flow cytometry on a PBMC aliquot from every donor. These data are also associated with another study on T cells of mothers and their children. The second study's paper adds: Nine systemically healthy Caucasian individuals served as donors, namely three mothers together with their six children. cDNA synthesis used all of the extracted RNA, with 1.5 ug of RNA in each 15 ul reaction. Sample barcodes and 2-4 random nucleotides were added via the M1S primer in the second PCR. More than 8 million TCR beta CDR3 reads were obtained from each mother, and about 3 million reads were obtained from each child. Thymic selection shapes the output of TCR recombination in a similar way in related and unrelated pairs, and inherited differences have a minor effect. Normalized repertoire overlap was always found to be slightly, but never significantly, higher in related mother-child pairs than in unrelated mother-child pairs. Persistent microchimeric T cell clones were not detected, at a sensitivity of approximately 98 clones per million clonotypes. Deep NGS was used in the study to compare the TCR beta repertoires of mothers and children and to look for features that separate related mother-child pairs from unrelated individuals. On average, the children were approximately 11 +/- 4 years old, while the mothers were around 42 +/- 4 years old. Libraries were sequenced on Illumina HiSeq 2000 with 100+100 nt paired-end reads after adapter ligation with NEBNext reagents. To prevent cross-contamination, the mother and child libraries were prepared a month apart and were sequenced in separate runs. Between about 500,000 and 2,100,000 distinct TCR beta clonotypes were identified per donor. Naive TCR beta clonotypes were estimated from low-frequency clonotypes matched to each donor's FACS-determined naive share, without sorting.

The sequenced sample consisted of blood. The rearrangement combines TRBV20-1 with TRBJ2-7; TRBD2 is possibly the D segment (7 matching bases). This clonotype was sampled from a boy aged 5-17 years in good health. The nucleotide sequence reads TGCAGTGCTAGATCTAGCGGAGGGGGTTACGAGCAGTACTTC. This encodes CSARSSGGGYEQYF.